The next 21 T cell receptor beta chains were all read from a single sample in a study of T cells in Graves' hyperthyroidism and ophthalmopathy. Amplified TCR beta CDR3 regions derived from RNA transcripts. First-round RT-PCR with HTBI primers amplified the TCR CDR3 region. TCRdb called the multiplex PCR reads again in MiXCR, with one record for every CDR3 protein. This table has a few hundred thousand distinct CDR3 sequences, approximately 15% appearing once. The specimen sequenced was blood. These receptors were collected from a woman aged 40 to 50 with Graves' ophthalmopathy.

The J gene is TRBJ2-7, the V gene TRBV7-2, with unresolved D. The V end lost 1 base, the J end lost 2 bases, and 6 bases lay between the germline ends. This CDR3 comprises 13 residues. Germline V gene sequence: CDR1 SGHTA, CDR2 FQGNSA. The CDR3 DNA is TGTGCCAGCAGCTTAGAGCCCCCCTACGAGCAGTACTTC. This gives the protein CASSLEPPYEQYF.

This clonotype was observed many times. The chain combines TRBV20-1 with TRBJ2-7; 8 nucleotides line up with TRBD2. Germline V lookup: CDR1 DFQATT, CDR2 SNEGSKA (reference sequence). CDR3 length equals 15 residues. J was trimmed by 3 bases and V by 1 base; bases with no gene match: 8. This chain's CDR3 is CSARGVGLALYEQYF. CDR3 coding DNA: TGCAGTGCTAGAGGGGTCGGACTAGCCCTCTACGAGCAGTACTTC.

This clonotype has a count of ten or more. This chain uses TRBV28 with TRBJ2-7; 8 nucleotides match TRBD2. The germline V gene encodes CDR1 MDHEN and CDR2 SYDVKM. The CDR3 covers 15 residues. V was pared by 5 bases and J by 3 bases, with 9 bases of the junction left unmatched. The CDR3 nucleotides read TGTGCCAGCAGTAAAATTAGCGGGACTAACTACGAGCAGTACTTC. This gives the protein CASSKISGTNYEQYF.

At least ten counts were recorded for this clonotype. The gene calls are TRBV20-1 and TRBJ2-1, with 13 bases aligning to TRBD2. Germline V gene data show CDR1 as DFQATT and CDR2 as SNEGSKA (reference sequence). CDR3 size: 16 residues. After removal of 5 bases from V and 2 bases from J, the junction contained 6 bases not matched to a gene. CDR3 in amino acids: CSAVWTSGSAYNEQFF. The CDR3 nucleotides read TGCAGTGCTGTATGGACTAGCGGGAGCGCCTACAATGAGCAGTTCTTC.

This clonotype occurred many times. The chain has TRBV20-1 and TRBJ1-1; D remains unclear. Per the germline V gene, CDR1 is DFQATT and CDR2 is SNEGSKA (reference sequence). Trimming took off 3 bases at V and 0 bases at J, with 8 bases between the two ends. The CDR3 runs to 13 residues. The chain's CDR3 is CSASNIMNTEAFF. Written as DNA, the CDR3 is TGCAGTGCTAGTAACATCATGAACACTGAAGCTTTCTTT.

The CDR3 nucleotides read TGTGCCAGCAGCTTAGATGGACACCAGTCGAACACCGGGGAGCTGTTTTTT. Encoded protein: CASSLDGHQSNTGELFF. The J gene is TRBJ2-2, the V gene TRBV11-2; TRBD1 is a possible D gene (5 bases). Trimming took 0 bases from V and 0 from J, leaving 11 bases between them. The length of the CDR3 is 17 residues. Germline V gene sequence: CDR1 SGHAT, CDR2 FQNNGV.

This clonotype came up a few times. The chain joins TRBV20-1 to TRBJ1-6; 10 positions match TRBD1. Germline CDR1 and CDR2: DFQATT and SNEGSKA (reference sequence). Unmatched junction bases numbered 1, after V lost 3 bases and J lost 5 bases. The CDR3 runs to 14 residues. Here the CDR3 reads CSARDRGDNSPLHF. In nucleotides, the CDR3 is TGCAGTGCTAGGGACAGGGGGGATAATTCACCCCTCCACTTT.

The sample holds many counts of this clonotype. The chain couples TRBV4-2 to TRBJ2-7, with 10 bases fitting TRBD2. The J segment lost 2 bases and the V segment lost 0 bases, leaving 4 bases of the junction unmatched. Germline lookup yields CDR1 LGHNA and CDR2 YNFKEQ. The CDR3 runs 16 residues. The CDR3 here is CASSQDRTSGTYEQYF. The CDR3 coding sequence is TGTGCCAGCAGCCAAGATAGAACTAGCGGGACCTACGAGCAGTACTTC.

The CDR3 sequence: CASSAGQGANTIYF. The CDR3 DNA reads as TGTGCCAGCAGCGCCGGACAGGGAGCGAACACCATATATTTT. The chain combines TRBV9 with TRBJ1-3, with TRBD1 matching over 8 bases. Germline loops: CDR1 SGDLS, CDR2 YYNGEE. This CDR3 is built from 14 residues. The ends lost 3 bases at V and 7 bases at J; junction bases unmatched: 6.

The chain's CDR3 is CASSLVAGLPNSPLHF. In nucleotides, the CDR3 is TGTGCCAGCAGCTTGGTGGCCGGGCTTCCTAATTCACCCCTCCACTTT. The rearrangement links TRBV5-8 to TRBJ1-6; D gene unclear. The germline gives CDR1 SGHTS, CDR2 YDEGEE. The V end lost 0 bases, the J end lost 6 bases, and 13 bases lay between the germline ends. This CDR3 comprises 16 residues.

This clonotype was seen more than once but under ten times. The chain uses TRBV15 and TRBJ2-3, with 12 bases that match TRBD2. Germline CDR1 and CDR2: LNHNV and YYDKDF (reference sequence). V shed 3 bases and J 1 base; nucleotides not matched to a gene: 5. This CDR3 spans 17 amino acids. The CDR3 bases are TGTGCCACCAGCAGGACTAGCGGGAGTCACCGCACAGATACGCAGTATTTT. It translates to CATSRTSGSHRTDTQYF.

This clonotype was observed a handful of times. This chain links TRBV7-9 with TRBJ2-2, with D unresolved. In germline, CDR1 is SEHNR, CDR2 FQNEAQ (reference sequence). CDR3 length: 14 amino acids. Trimming took 3 bases from V and 1 from J, leaving 6 bases between them. CDR3 nucleotides: TGTGCCAGCAGCTTTCCATTGAACACCGGGGAGCTGTTTTTT. Translation gives CASSFPLNTGELFF.

The chain recombines TRBV9 with TRBJ2-1; D remains unclear. The CDR3 is made up of 16 amino acids. Trimming removed 0 bases from V and 2 bases from J, with 12 bases in between. Germline CDR1 reads SGDLS; CDR2 reads YYNGEE. The CDR3 is CASSVGVGGPYNEQFF. As DNA, the CDR3 is TGTGCCAGCAGCGTAGGGGTCGGCGGACCCTACAATGAGCAGTTCTTC. The full variable domain, its missing parts supplied by reference TRBV9 and TRBJ2-1, is DSGVTQTPKHLITATGQRVTLRCSPRSGDLSVYWYQQSLDQGLQFLIQYYNGEERAKGNILERFSAQQFPDLHSELNLSSLELGDSALYFCASSVGVGGPYNEQFFGPGTRLTVL.

In this sample, this clonotype turned up many times. The genes are TRBV2 and TRBJ1-2; the match to TRBD1 covers 7 bases. Germline V gives CDR1 SNHLY, CDR2 FYNNEI. V was pared by 5 bases and J by 6 bases, with 9 bases of the junction left unmatched. This CDR3 comprises 14 residues. This chain's CDR3 is CASSPAGTENGYTF. For the CDR3, the DNA is TGTGCCAGCAGTCCCGCCGGGACAGAAAATGGCTACACCTTC.

Concerning this clonotype itself: Given the absence of the conserved phenylalanine or tryptophan at the CDR3 end, a read error is likely. The V and J genes are TRBV2 and TRBJ2-1; TRBD2 agrees at 11 bases. With V trimmed by 5 bases and J by 4 bases, 1 base remained unmatched. The CDR3 covers 14 residues. The germline V gene encodes CDR1 SNHLY and CDR2 FYNNEI. The chain's CDR3 is CASSLAGGYNEQFL. The CDR3 DNA is TGTGCCAGCAGTCTAGCGGGAGGTTACAATGAGCAGTTCCTC.

This clonotype was counted ten times or more. The V gene is TRBV2, the J gene TRBJ2-7; 7 bases line up with TRBD1. The CDR3 spans 14 residues. Germline CDR1 and CDR2: SNHLY and FYNNEI. The V segment lost 1 base and the J segment 1 base; nucleotides outside the gene matches: 1. CDR3 sequence (DNA): TGTGCCAGCAGTGAAGGGGACAGTTCCTACGAGCAGTACTTC. It encodes CASSEGDSSYEQYF.

At least ten counts were recorded for this clonotype. This CDR3 is CASSLNGDTQYF. In DNA, the CDR3 is TGTGCCAGCAGTTTGAACGGGGATACGCAGTATTTT. The chain employs TRBV12-3 or TRBV12-4 and TRBJ2-3; the D is unclear. Trimming removed 3 bases at V and 6 bases at J, with 7 bases between. This CDR3 has 12 amino acids.

CDR3 protein: CAISAGSGGSPYEQYF. In nucleotides, the CDR3 is TGTGCCATCAGTGCCGGCTCAGGGGGGTCTCCCTACGAGCAGTACTTC. The chain has TRBV10-3 and TRBJ2-7; maybe TRBD1 (7 bases). CDR1 is ENHRY and CDR2 is SYGVKD in the germline V gene. The CDR3 extends over 16 amino acids. V was clipped by 4 bases and J by 2 bases, with 18 bases between them.

This clonotype was observed at least ten times. V and J are TRBV5-5 and TRBJ2-7; possibly TRBD2 for D (5 bases). The CDR3 is 15 amino acids. V shed 0 bases and J shed 3 bases, with 13 bases lying between them. Germline assignment: CDR1 SGHKS and CDR2 YYEKEE (reference sequence). CDR3 amino acids: CASSLVVSGYYEQYF. CDR3 sequence (DNA): TGTGCCAGCAGCTTGGTGGTCAGCGGCTACTACGAGCAGTACTTC.

This clonotype has at least ten counts. This sequence joins TRBV5-1 and TRBJ2-2; TRBD2 matches 16 bases. Looked up from germline, CDR1 is SGHRS and CDR2 is YFSETQ. The ends lost 1 base at V and 3 bases at J; junction bases unmatched: 12. CDR3 length: 21 residues. The CDR3 DNA reads as TGCGCCAGCAGCTTGAGACCCGGGACTAGCGGGGGGGCCACGGACACCGGGGAGCTGTTTTTT. This gives the protein CASSLRPGTSGGATDTGELFF.

As to this clonotype: One junction end does not reproduce the germline sequence, and a read error may be involved. The chain couples TRBV30 to TRBJ2-1; 10 bases align to TRBD2. The CDR3 length is 15 residues. Germline V gene lookup returns CDR1 GTSNPN and CDR2 SVGIG (reference sequence). CDR3 amino acids: CAWTRGLAGVLEQSF. Written as DNA, the CDR3 is TGTGCCTGGACCCGAGGGCTAGCGGGAGTACTTGAGCAGTCCTTC.